This record looks at one T cell receptor beta chain sequence and its context. Sequencing used immunoSEQ multiplex PCR; TCRdb keeps in-frame clones, though not all of them. The sample lists 300,000 to 350,000 clones; about 88% were seen once. The sample originates from a study of blood T cell repertoires in COVID-19. For the study at large: T cells, B-cell-depleted T cells, or PBMCs provided the cDNA or gDNA that served as material.

Patients of the Seattle cohort, enrolled during active infection, were followed longitudinally. V trimming: 4 bases; J trimming: 3 bases; junction bases outside the gene matches: 5. The CDR3 runs to 15 residues. Germline CDR1 and CDR2: SGHTA and FQGNSA. The rearrangement uses TRBV7-2 and TRBJ1-5; 8 bases map to TRBD1. The sample comprised peripheral blood. This TCR was recovered from a woman in her 70s with COVID-19, enrolled during active disease. This CDR3 is CASSSGQGVNQPQHF. CDR3 nucleotide sequence: TGTGCCAGCAGCTCCGGACAGGGCGTCAATCAGCCCCAGCATTTT.